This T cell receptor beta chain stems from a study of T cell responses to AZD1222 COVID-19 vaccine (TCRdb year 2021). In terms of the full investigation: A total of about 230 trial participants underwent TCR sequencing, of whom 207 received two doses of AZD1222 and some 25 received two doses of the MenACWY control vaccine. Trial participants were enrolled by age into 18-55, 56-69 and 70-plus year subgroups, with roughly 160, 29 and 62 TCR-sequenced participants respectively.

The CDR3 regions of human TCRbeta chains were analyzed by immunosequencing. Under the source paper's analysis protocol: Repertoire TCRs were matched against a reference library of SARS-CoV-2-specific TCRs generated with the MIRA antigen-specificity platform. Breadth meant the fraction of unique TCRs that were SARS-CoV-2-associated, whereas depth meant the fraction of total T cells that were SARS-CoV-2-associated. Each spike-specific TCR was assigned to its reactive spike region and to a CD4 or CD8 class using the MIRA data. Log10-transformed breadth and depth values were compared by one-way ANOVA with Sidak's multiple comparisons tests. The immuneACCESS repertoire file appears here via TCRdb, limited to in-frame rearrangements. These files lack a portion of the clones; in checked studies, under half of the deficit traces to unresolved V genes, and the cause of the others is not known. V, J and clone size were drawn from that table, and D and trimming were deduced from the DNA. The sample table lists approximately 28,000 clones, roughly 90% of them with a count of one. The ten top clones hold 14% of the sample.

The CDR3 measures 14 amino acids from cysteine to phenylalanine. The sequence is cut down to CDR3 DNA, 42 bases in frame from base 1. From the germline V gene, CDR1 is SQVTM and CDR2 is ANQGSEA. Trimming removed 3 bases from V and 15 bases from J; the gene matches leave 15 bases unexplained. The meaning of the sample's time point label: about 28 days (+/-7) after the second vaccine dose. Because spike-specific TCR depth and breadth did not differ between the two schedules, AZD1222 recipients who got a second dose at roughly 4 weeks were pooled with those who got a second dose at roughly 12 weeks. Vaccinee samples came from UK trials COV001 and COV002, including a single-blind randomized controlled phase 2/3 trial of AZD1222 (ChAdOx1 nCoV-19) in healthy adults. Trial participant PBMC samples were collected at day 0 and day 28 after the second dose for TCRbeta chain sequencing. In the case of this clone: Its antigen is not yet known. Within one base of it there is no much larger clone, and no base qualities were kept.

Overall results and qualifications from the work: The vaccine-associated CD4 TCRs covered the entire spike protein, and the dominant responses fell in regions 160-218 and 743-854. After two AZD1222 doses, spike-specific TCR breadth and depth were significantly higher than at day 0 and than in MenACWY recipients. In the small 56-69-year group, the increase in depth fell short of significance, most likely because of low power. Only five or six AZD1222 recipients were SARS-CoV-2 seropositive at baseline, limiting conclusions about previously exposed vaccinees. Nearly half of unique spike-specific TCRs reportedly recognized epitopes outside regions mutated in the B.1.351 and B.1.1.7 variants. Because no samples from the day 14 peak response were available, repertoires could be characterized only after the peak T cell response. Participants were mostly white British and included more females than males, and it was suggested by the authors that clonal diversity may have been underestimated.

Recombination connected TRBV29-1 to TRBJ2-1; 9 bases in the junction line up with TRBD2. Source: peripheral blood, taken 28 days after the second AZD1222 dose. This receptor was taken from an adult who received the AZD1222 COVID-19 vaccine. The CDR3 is CSVEGLAGSRRWFF. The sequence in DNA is TGCAGCGTTGAGGGGCTAGCGGGGAGCAGAAGGTGGTTCTTC.